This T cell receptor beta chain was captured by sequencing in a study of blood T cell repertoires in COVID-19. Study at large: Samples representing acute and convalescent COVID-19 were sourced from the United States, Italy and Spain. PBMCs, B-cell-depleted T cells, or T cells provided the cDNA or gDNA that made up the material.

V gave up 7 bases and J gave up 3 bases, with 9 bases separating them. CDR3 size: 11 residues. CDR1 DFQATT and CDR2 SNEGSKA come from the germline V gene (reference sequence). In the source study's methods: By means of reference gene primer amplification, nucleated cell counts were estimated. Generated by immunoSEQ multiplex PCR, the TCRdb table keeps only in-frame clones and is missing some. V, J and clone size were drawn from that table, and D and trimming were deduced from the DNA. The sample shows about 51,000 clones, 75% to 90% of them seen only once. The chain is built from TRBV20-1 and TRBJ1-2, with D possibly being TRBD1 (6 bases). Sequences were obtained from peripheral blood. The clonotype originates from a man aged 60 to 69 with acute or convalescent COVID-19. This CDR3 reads CSGGGDYGYTF. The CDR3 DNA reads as TGCAGTGGAGGGGGTGACTATGGCTACACCTTC.